A single sample is the source of the 16 T cell receptor beta chains below, sequenced in a study of OX40 agonist ivuxolimab in advanced cancers. The method was immunoSEQ multiplex PCR; TCRdb's version includes in-frame clones alone and lacks a portion of them. This sample has roughly 73,000 clones, with 70% to 90% found just once. The sequences come from CD4+ or CD8+ T cells sorted from blood, collected in a trial of the OX40 agonist ivuxolimab. The receptor source for this set is an adult with an advanced solid tumor such as melanoma, head and neck, liver or kidney cancer.

The chain combines TRBV7-9 with TRBJ1-2; no firm D call. V was clipped by 4 bases and J by 8 bases, with 17 bases between them. This CDR3 has 14 amino acids. Germline assignment: CDR1 SEHNR and CDR2 FQNEAQ (reference sequence). The CDR3 nucleotides are TGTGCCAGCAGCTCCTCGTTTAAGGGCGTAGGCTACACCTTC. It is translated as CASSSSFKGVGYTF.

The chain carries TRBV30 and TRBJ2-3; D gene uncertain. CDR1 GTSNPN and CDR2 SVGIG come from the germline V gene (reference sequence). V shed 2 bases and J shed 2 bases, with 8 bases lying between them. The CDR3 totals 13 residues. CDR3 bases: TGTGCCTGGAGTTTTGGCCCCACAGATACGCAGTATTTT. Its translation: CAWSFGPTDTQYF. Looking up the rest from reference TRBV30 and TRBJ2-3 gives the full variable domain: SQTIHQWPATLVQPVGSPLSLECTVEGTSNPNLYWYRQAAGRGLQLLFYSVGIGQISSEVPQNLSASRPQDRQFILSSKKLLLSDSGFYLCAWSFGPTDTQYFGPGTRLTVL.

CDR3 sequence (DNA): TGTGCCAGCTCACAATTTGATCGCTCTGGAAACACCATATATTTT. Encoded protein: CASSQFDRSGNTIYF. The chain is built from TRBV18 and TRBJ1-3; D unresolved. V lost 4 bases and J lost 0, with 10 bases in between. Germline lookup yields CDR1 KGHSH and CDR2 LQKENI. The CDR3 spans 15 residues.

The V and J genes are TRBV5-1 and TRBJ1-2; D remains unclear. The CDR3 contains 15 residues. The germline V and J ends were trimmed by 0 bases and 3 bases, with 12 bases remaining between them. Germline CDR1 is SGHRS and CDR2 is YFSETQ. In DNA, the CDR3 is TGCGCCAGCAGCTTGGAGGCGTTTAGCGACTATGGCTACACCTTC. It codes for CASSLEAFSDYGYTF.

This chain connects TRBV5-1 to TRBJ1-2; a weak D match, TRBD1 (6 bases). The germline gives CDR1 SGHRS, CDR2 YFSETQ. This CDR3 is 14 amino acids long. Trimming removed 4 bases from V and 7 bases from J, with 17 bases in between. CDR3 sequence (DNA): TGCGCCAGCAGCAACGGACAGTATGACGCTGGCTACACCTTC. It is translated as CASSNGQYDAGYTF.

This clone was observed a few times. V usage is TRBV5-4 and J usage is TRBJ2-7, with 8 bases identical to TRBD1. This CDR3 has 14 residues. Germline loops: CDR1 SGHNT, CDR2 YYREEE (reference sequence). V was pared by 4 bases and J by 2 bases, with 5 bases of the junction left unmatched. In DNA form, the CDR3 reads TGTGCCAGCAGCCTGGACAGGGCGGCCTACGAGCAGTACTTC. Protein sequence: CASSLDRAAYEQYF.

V is TRBV27 and J is TRBJ1-5; possible D gene TRBD1, 5 bases. Germline values: CDR1 MNHEY, CDR2 SMNVEV (reference sequence). Between the trimmed V and J ends, which lost 2 bases and 7 bases, there was a span of 12 bases. The CDR3 covers 14 residues. The CDR3 reads CASSLKAGRQPQHF. The DNA for the CDR3 is TGTGCCAGCAGTTTAAAGGCAGGGCGCCAGCCCCAGCATTTT.

The gene calls are TRBV6-5 and TRBJ2-7; 8 bases fit TRBD2. The CDR3 runs 13 residues. J lost 3 bases, V lost 8 bases, and 6 bases had no gene match. Per the germline V gene, CDR1 is MNHEY and CDR2 is SVGAGI. CDR3 sequence (DNA): TGTGCCAGCGGGATAGCGGGGAACTACGAGCAGTACTTC. It yields the protein CASGIAGNYEQYF.

V is TRBV10-3 and J is TRBJ2-1, with 14 bases identical to TRBD2. V lost 4 bases and J lost 6; bases outside the gene matches: 8. Germline-derived CDR1 and CDR2 are ENHRY and SYGVKD. The CDR3 is made up of 17 amino acids. In DNA form, the CDR3 reads TGTGCCATCAGTGCTGGACTAGCGGGGGGATGGAGCAATGAGCAGTTCTTC. Translated: CAISAGLAGGWSNEQFF.

The V and J genes are TRBV7-3 and TRBJ1-3, with D unresolved. Germline V gene lookup returns CDR1 SGHTA and CDR2 FQGTGA. Trimming pared 4 bases from V and 0 bases from J, leaving 7 bases between. The length of the CDR3 is 14 residues. CDR3 region: CASSSGSSGNTIYF. Written as DNA, the CDR3 is TGTGCCAGCAGCTCAGGAAGCTCTGGAAACACCATATATTTT.

This clone turned up a few times. The chain combines TRBV5-5 with TRBJ1-1; 8 bases match TRBD1. The length of the CDR3 is 13 residues. Germline assignment: CDR1 SGHKS and CDR2 YYEKEE (reference sequence). With V trimmed by 4 bases and J by 3 bases, 2 bases remained unmatched. Here the CDR3 reads CASSTQGDTEAFF. In DNA form, the CDR3 reads TGTGCCAGCAGCACACAGGGGGACACTGAAGCTTTCTTT.

This clone was seen once. The genes are TRBV28 and TRBJ2-3, with 7 bases identical to TRBD1. The germline CDR1 and CDR2 sequences are MDHEN and SYDVKM. CDR3 size: 12 residues. J lost 5 bases, V lost 6 bases, and 2 bases had no gene match. The CDR3 here is CASSRQGDTQYF. The DNA of the CDR3 is TGTGCCAGCAGCCGACAGGGAGATACGCAGTATTTT.

This chain joins TRBV4-1 and TRBJ1-5; D is unresolved. Trimming shortened V by 0 bases and J by 0 bases, and 15 bases separated the two germline ends. The CDR3 sequence is 18 residues long. Germline loops: CDR1 MGHRA, CDR2 YSYEKL. The CDR3: CASSQDRFTAYSNQPQHF. CDR3 sequence (DNA): TGCGCCAGCAGCCAAGATAGGTTCACGGCTTATAGCAATCAGCCCCAGCATTTT.

The CDR3 reads CASSKGQGPRAQHF. In DNA form, the CDR3 reads TGTGCCAGCAGCAAGGGACAGGGCCCCAGGGCCCAGCATTTT. The rearrangement links TRBV28 to TRBJ1-5, with 9 bases matching TRBD1. CDR3 length: 14 residues. The germline V gene encodes CDR1 MDHEN and CDR2 SYDVKM. V gave up 6 bases and J gave up 11 bases; unmatched junction bases: 11.

The CDR3 sequence is CASSPVGGGPTDTQYF. For the CDR3, the DNA is TGTGCCAGCAGCCCGGTTGGGGGGGGGCCGACAGATACGCAGTATTTT. The rearrangement joins TRBV9 to TRBJ2-3, with TRBD2 as a possible D gene (7 bases). The CDR3 loop spans 16 amino acids. Germline V gene sequence: CDR1 SGDLS, CDR2 YYNGEE. The ends were cut back, 4 bases at V and 3 bases at J, with 18 bases in the middle.

The gene calls are TRBV2 and TRBJ2-1; TRBD1 matches at 8 bases. In germline, CDR1 is SNHLY, CDR2 FYNNEI. V was clipped by 7 bases and J by 9 bases; unmatched bases: 11. The CDR3 runs 14 residues. CDR3 in amino acids: CASKRTGRFIEQFF. The CDR3 coding sequence is TGTGCCAGCAAGAGGACAGGGAGGTTTATTGAGCAGTTCTTC.